These 22 T cell receptor beta chains originate from one sample sequenced in a study of cytomegalovirus exposure and HLA in healthy donors (dated by TCRdb to the late 2010s). The library came from the immunoSEQ multiplex PCR assay. The multiplex PCR relied on a mix of 60 forward primers for TCR Vbeta segments and 13 reverse primers for TCR Jbeta segments. What TCRdb holds here is the immuneACCESS table cut down to in-frame rearrangements. Part of the clones is not present; checked against another copy, under half of the missing clones reflect an unresolved V gene, and the others are unexplained. Here the sample has 99,000 or so clones; roughly a tenth occur a single time. The ten largest account for approximately 6.1% of the sample. Sequencing was performed on PBMCs. The receptors come from a man aged 40-55 years in good health and CMV-seropositive.

Only a few counts were recorded for this clone. The V and J genes are TRBV4-2 and TRBJ2-2, with D possibly matching TRBD2 (7 bases). V was cut by 2 bases and J by 4 bases, with 20 bases left in between. This CDR3 contains 18 residues. Germline CDR1 LGHNA, CDR2 YNFKEQ. For the CDR3, the DNA is TGTGCCAGCAGCCAATCCCGAAACGGACTAGGGGGCACCGGGGAGCTGTTTTTT. Encoded protein: CASSQSRNGLGGTGELFF.

This clone was detected a few times. V gene TRBV5-1 combines with J gene TRBJ2-3; TRBD2 aligns across 10 bases. This CDR3 comprises 16 residues. Germline V gene data show CDR1 as SGHRS and CDR2 as YFSETQ. J was trimmed by 4 bases and V by 4 bases; bases with no gene match: 9. The CDR3 coding sequence is TGCGCCAGCAGCCTCGCTATTAGCGGGAGGTCAGATACGCAGTATTTT. Its protein product is CASSLAISGRSDTQYF.

As for this clone: Other nucleotide sequences from this sample produce the same CDR3. CDR3 amino acids: CSVVRGAGELFF. The CDR3 DNA reads as TGCAGCGTTGTACGGGGTGCCGGGGAGCTGTTTTTT. The V gene is TRBV29-1, the J gene TRBJ2-2; a possible D gene is TRBD2 (5 bases). CDR3 length: 12 residues. Germline loops: CDR1 SQVTM, CDR2 ANQGSEA. V shed 4 bases and J shed 6 bases, with 9 bases lying between them.

The sample holds a few counts of this clone. This rearrangement joins TRBV5-5 to TRBJ2-3; D gene unclear. This CDR3 spans 14 amino acids. Trimming stripped 0 bases from V and 2 bases from J, with 7 bases between. Germline V gene sequence: CDR1 SGHKS, CDR2 YYEKEE (reference sequence). The CDR3 bases are TGTGCCAGCAGCTTGGAACTCCTCACAGATACGCAGTATTTT. This codes for CASSLELLTDTQYF.

The rearrangement joins TRBV5-4 to TRBJ1-1; TRBD1 agrees at 8 bases. Germline CDR1 SGHNT, CDR2 YYREEE (reference sequence). V lost 6 bases, J lost 6 bases, and 13 bases stayed unmatched. CDR3 length: 15 residues. The CDR3 DNA reads as TGTGCCAGCACCTCGGGACAGGCGACGCTCGCTGAAGCTTTCTTT. This codes for CASTSGQATLAEAFF.

This chain links TRBV13 with TRBJ2-7; D ambiguous. The germline V and J ends were trimmed by 4 bases and 0 bases, with 10 bases remaining between them. CDR1 PRHDT and CDR2 FYEKMQ come from the germline V gene (reference sequence). The CDR3 contains 14 residues. CDR3 sequence reads: CASSSARASYEQYF. The CDR3 DNA follows: TGTGCCAGCAGCTCGGCTAGAGCCTCCTACGAGCAGTACTTC.

Only a few counts were recorded for this clone. The chain carries TRBV29-1 and TRBJ2-7, with 10 nucleotides matching TRBD2. With V trimmed by 5 bases and J by 4 bases, 5 bases remained unmatched. The CDR3 spans 13 residues. Germline assignment: CDR1 SQVTM and CDR2 ANQGSEA. The CDR3 nucleotides are TGCAGCGTTTCCTGGACTAGCGGATACGAGCAGTACTTC. The encoded protein is CSVSWTSGYEQYF.

This clone was counted only a few times. Distinct nucleotide sequences in the sample also encode this CDR3. V is TRBV7-3 and J is TRBJ1-1, with 7 bases that match TRBD1. Germline-derived CDR1 and CDR2 are SGHTA and FQGTGA. The J segment lost 3 bases and the V segment lost 5 bases, leaving 6 bases of the junction unmatched. This CDR3 comprises 14 residues. The CDR3, as DNA: TGTGCCAGCAGCCCAGGGGGAAGGGACACTGAAGCTTTCTTT. Amino acids: CASSPGGRDTEAFF.

The chain joins TRBV11-2 to TRBJ2-2; D is unresolved. The CDR3 is 15 residues long. Trimming shortened V by 0 bases and J by 7 bases, and 12 bases separated the two germline ends. Germline CDR1 and CDR2: SGHAT and FQNNGV. The CDR3 here is CASSLEYIGGGELFF. DNA of the CDR3: TGTGCCAGCAGCTTAGAGTATATAGGCGGCGGGGAGCTGTTTTTT.

This clone turned up a few times. The rearrangement joins TRBV9 to TRBJ2-3; no reliable D call. Germline values: CDR1 SGDLS, CDR2 YYNGEE. Deletions cut 1 base from V and 9 bases from J, with 9 bases between. The CDR3 runs 12 residues. This CDR3 reads CASSVQDATQYF. The DNA of the CDR3 is TGTGCCAGCAGCGTACAGGATGCAACGCAGTATTTT.

The chain couples TRBV25-1 to TRBJ2-5, with a possible D match to TRBD2 (6 bases). Deletions cut 4 bases from V and 0 bases from J, with 12 bases between. Germline lookup yields CDR1 MGHDK and CDR2 SYGVNS. The CDR3 covers 15 residues. CDR3 DNA sequence: TGTGCCAGCAGTGGGGACTGGCGGTACCAAGAGACCCAGTACTTC. Encoded protein: CASSGDWRYQETQYF.

The V and J genes are TRBV2 and TRBJ1-1, with D possibly matching TRBD1 (6 bases). Per germline, CDR1 SNHLY and CDR2 FYNNEI. V was clipped by 7 bases and J by 4 bases, with 10 bases between them. This CDR3 spans 12 amino acids. In nucleotides, the CDR3 is TGTGCCAGCAACAGGGAGTTCACTGAAGCTTTCTTT. It specifies CASNREFTEAFF.

This clone was seen a few times. This rearrangement joins TRBV28 to TRBJ1-2; D is perhaps TRBD1 (5 bases). Looked up from germline, CDR1 is MDHEN and CDR2 is SYDVKM. Trimming removed 5 bases from V and 4 bases from J, with 14 bases in between. The CDR3 consists of 14 residues. The CDR3, as DNA: TGTGCCAGCAGTCCCCCCGGGACTAGCTATGGCTACACCTTC. It is translated as CASSPPGTSYGYTF.

The chain recombines TRBV6-4 with TRBJ2-3; 10 nucleotides agree with TRBD2. With 5 bases clipped from V and 4 bases from J, the junction kept 3 bases outside the gene matches. Per the germline V gene, CDR1 is MRHNA and CDR2 is SNTAGT. This CDR3 has 14 residues. DNA for the CDR3: TGTGCCAGCAGTCCTAGCGGGAGATCAGATACGCAGTATTTT. Protein sequence: CASSPSGRSDTQYF.

In this sample, this clone turned up a few times. The rearrangement joins TRBV18 to TRBJ2-2; TRBD1 matches at 7 bases. V was pared by 3 bases and J by 5 bases, with 6 bases of the junction left unmatched. From germline, CDR1 is KGHSH and CDR2 LQKENI. CDR3 length equals 15 residues. The CDR3 sequence: CASSPGQEITGELFF. Written as DNA, the CDR3 is TGTGCCAGCTCACCCGGACAGGAGATTACCGGGGAGCTGTTTTTT.

The chain employs TRBV6-6 and TRBJ1-6, with D maybe TRBD1 (5 bases). Deletions cut 6 bases from V and 7 bases from J, with 10 bases between. This CDR3 comprises 13 residues. The germline V gene has CDR1 MNHNY and CDR2 SVGAGI (reference sequence). For the CDR3, the DNA is TGTGCCAGCAGGGGGGACTTAAATTCACCCCTCCACTTT. Translation: CASRGDLNSPLHF.

The chain couples TRBV28 to TRBJ1-5; 10 bases align to TRBD1. Germline lookup yields CDR1 MDHEN and CDR2 SYDVKM. With 4 bases clipped from V and 3 bases from J, the junction kept 6 bases outside the gene matches. The CDR3 covers 16 residues. The CDR3, as DNA: TGTGCCAGCAGTTCTACCGGGACAGGGGTCAATCAGCCCCAGCATTTT. Translating it yields CASSSTGTGVNQPQHF.

A few counts support this clone. This chain connects TRBV2 to TRBJ2-2; TRBD2 might be the D (6 bases). This CDR3 has 14 residues. Germline CDR1 is SNHLY and CDR2 is FYNNEI. Trimming pared 4 bases from V and 5 bases from J, leaving 11 bases between. The CDR3 DNA follows: TGTGCCAGCAGTGTGCGGGGATGGACCGGGGAGCTGTTTTTT. Encoded protein: CASSVRGWTGELFF.

In this sample, this clone turned up a few times. V gene TRBV6-1 combines with J gene TRBJ1-2, with a possible D match to TRBD1 (6 bases). Germline CDR1 and CDR2: MNHNS and SASEGT. Trimming pared 4 bases from V and 8 bases from J, leaving 11 bases between. The CDR3 has 12 residues. In nucleotides, the CDR3 is TGTGCCAGCAGTGGGCGGACAGACGGCTACACCTTC. Its protein is CASSGRTDGYTF.

This clone was counted a few times. V usage is TRBV9 and J usage is TRBJ2-2; weak D call: TRBD2 (6 bases). Germline V gene data show CDR1 as SGDLS and CDR2 as YYNGEE. Deletions cut 2 bases from V and 0 bases from J, with 8 bases between. CDR3 length equals 15 residues. CDR3 sequence reads: CASSVDYPNTGELFF. CDR3 DNA: TGTGCCAGCAGCGTGGACTACCCGAACACCGGGGAGCTGTTTTTT.

The chain carries TRBV4-1 and TRBJ2-3; TRBD2 matches 8 bases. This CDR3 has 15 amino acids. CDR1 is MGHRA and CDR2 is YSYEKL in the germline V gene. V gave up 1 base and J gave up 6 bases; unmatched junction bases: 6. In DNA form, the CDR3 reads TGCGCCAGCAGCCAAGTGGGACTAGTTCCCGATACGCAGTATTTT. Translation gives CASSQVGLVPDTQYF.

The V gene is TRBV5-6, the J gene TRBJ2-5; D is unclear. The germline V gene encodes CDR1 SGHDT and CDR2 YYEEEE. V was clipped by 0 bases and J by 1 base, with 13 bases between them. The CDR3 spans 16 residues. CDR3 in amino acids: CASSLALDTSQETQYF. In DNA, the CDR3 is TGTGCCAGCAGCTTGGCCCTCGACACCAGCCAAGAGACCCAGTACTTC.